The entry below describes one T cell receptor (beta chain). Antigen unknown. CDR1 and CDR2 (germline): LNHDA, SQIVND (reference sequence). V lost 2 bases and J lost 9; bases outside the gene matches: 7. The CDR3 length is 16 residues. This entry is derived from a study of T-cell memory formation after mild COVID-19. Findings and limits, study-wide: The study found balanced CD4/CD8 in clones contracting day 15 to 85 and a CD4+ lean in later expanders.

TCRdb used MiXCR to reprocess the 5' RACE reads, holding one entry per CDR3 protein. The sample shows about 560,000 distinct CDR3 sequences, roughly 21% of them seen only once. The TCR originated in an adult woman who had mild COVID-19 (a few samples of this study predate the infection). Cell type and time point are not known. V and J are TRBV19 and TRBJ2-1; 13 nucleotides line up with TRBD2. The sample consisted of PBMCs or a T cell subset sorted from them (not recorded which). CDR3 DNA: TGTGCCAGTAGTATAACTAGCGGGAGGGCCTATGGTGAGCAGTTCTTC. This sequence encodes CASSITSGRAYGEQFF.